A selection of T cell receptor beta chains follows, all from one sample in a study of T cell responses to AZD1222 COVID-19 vaccine. The data were produced by immunoSEQ multiplex PCR, yet TCRdb's version contains in-frame clones alone and is incomplete. The table has approximately 100,000 clones, about 88% seen once. Sample: peripheral blood, taken on day 0 of AZD1222 vaccination. These receptors were taken from an adult in good health. The CDR3 runs from the conserved cysteine through the conserved F or W. A D gene is named only where the DNA matches it firmly. The size of a clone is reported for some rows only, either as once, few or many, or as a class for expanded clones.

>NA|NA|TRBV7-9|TRBJ1-1
TGTGCCAGCAGCCCAGTAGGGAGAGCTGAAGCTTTCTTT
CASSPVGRAEAFF
>NA|NA|TRBV27|TRBJ1-1
TGTGCCAGCAGGACGGGGCCGTACACTGAAGCTTTCTTT
CASRTGPYTEAFF
>NA|NA|TRBV6-4|TRBJ1-5
TGTGCCAGCAGTCCTGGGAGCAATCAGCCCCAGCATTTT
CASSPGSNQPQHF
>NA|NA|TRBV27|TRBJ2-7
TGTGCCAGCAGTTTAGCCAGGGGCGGCGAGCAGTACTTC
CASSLARGGEQYF
>NA|NA|TRBV6-5|TRBJ2-1
TGTGCCAGCAAGAGGGGGAGCTCCTACAATGAGCAGTTCTTC
CASKRGSSYNEQFF
>NA|NA|TRBV9|TRBJ1-5
TGTGCCAGCAGCAAGTCCAGGGATTTGGGGAATCAGCCCCAGCATTTT
CASSKSRDLGNQPQHF
>TRBD2|NA|TRBV24-1|TRBJ2-5
TGTGCCACCAGTGATAGGGAGGGCTACGGTTTGGGGACCCAGTACTTC
CATSDREGYGLGTQYF
>NA|NA|TRBV12-3/TRBV12-4|TRBJ1-2
TGTGCCAGCAGTTTGGCAGGGAGCGGCTACACCTTC
CASSLAGSGYTF
>NA|NA|TRBV10-3|TRBJ1-2
TGTGCCATCAGCAAAACACAGGGCCCCGTAGACTATGGCTACACCTTC
CAISKTQGPVDYGYTF
>TRBD1|NA|TRBV15|TRBJ1-1
TGTGCCACCAGCAGAGATCGAACAGGGGGTGAAGCTTTCTTT
CATSRDRTGGEAFF
>NA|NA|TRBV7-9|TRBJ1-1
TGTGCCAGCAGCGGCGCCAGACAGCCTTCCAACACTGAAGCTTTCTTT
CASSGARQPSNTEAFF
>NA|NA|TRBV12-3/TRBV12-4|TRBJ1-2
TGTGCCAGCAGTTTAAACAGCAACTATGGCTACACCTTC
CASSLNSNYGYTF
>TRBD2|few|TRBV9|TRBJ2-2
TGTGCCAGCAGCCCCGGGGGGGCACAAAACACCGGGGAGCTGTTTTTT
CASSPGGAQNTGELFF
>NA|NA|TRBV12-3/TRBV12-4|TRBJ1-5
TGTGCCAGCTCCACCCTGGGCAATCAGCCCCAGCATTTT
CASSTLGNQPQHF
>NA|NA|TRBV6-1|TRBJ1-5
TGTGCCAGCAGTGAAGCGCGTCAGCCCCAGCATTTT
CASSEARQPQHF
>NA|NA|TRBV28|TRBJ1-2
TGTGCCAGCAGTTTATCGAGTGGCTACACCTTC
CASSLSSGYTF
>NA|NA|TRBV12-3/TRBV12-4|TRBJ2-7
TGTGCCAGCAGTTTCGGCAGCTCCTACGAGCAGTACTTC
CASSFGSSYEQYF
>NA|once|TRBV5-1|TRBJ1-4
TGCGCCAGCAGCTTGACGGTTACAACTAATGAAAAACTGTTTTTT
CASSLTVTTNEKLFF
>NA|few|TRBV19|TRBJ2-7
TGTGCCAGTAGTATCAGTTGGGGACCCTACGAGCAGTACTTC
CASSISWGPYEQYF
>NA|NA|TRBV12-3/TRBV12-4|TRBJ1-2
TGTGCCAGCAGTTTAGGTCAGAACTATGGCTACACCTTC
CASSLGQNYGYTF
>TRBD1|NA|TRBV9|TRBJ1-2
TGTGCCAGCAGCCTGGGGACAGGGACTTATGGCTACACCTTC
CASSLGTGTYGYTF
>NA|NA|TRBV9|TRBJ2-5
TGTGCCAGCAGCGCGGGAGCAGTGAGTGGGCAAGAGACCCAGTACTTC
CASSAGAVSGQETQYF
>NA|NA|TRBV19|TRBJ2-3
TGTGCCAGTAGCCACCGGGGAAGCACAGATACGCAGTATTTT
CASSHRGSTDTQYF
>TRBD1|NA|TRBV2|TRBJ1-1
TGTGCCAGCAGTGATCCAGGGGGAAACCATGAAGCTTTCTTT
CASSDPGGNHEAFF
>NA|once|TRBV19|TRBJ1-2
TGTGCCAGTAGTATAAGAGGACAGTCTTATGGCTACACCTTC
CASSIRGQSYGYTF
>TRBD1|NA|TRBV7-6|TRBJ1-2
TGTGCCAGCAGCTTAGGTCCAGGGGGCCCTAACTATGGCTACACCTTC
CASSLGPGGPNYGYTF
>NA|NA|TRBV30|TRBJ1-1
TGTGCCTGGAGTGAAGACAGGACGAACACTGAAGCTTTCTTT
CAWSEDRTNTEAFF
>NA|NA|TRBV9|TRBJ1-2
TGTGCCAGCAGCGTAGTATTGGACACAGGCAGGCCTAACTATGGCTACACCTTC
CASSVVLDTGRPNYGYTF
>TRBD1|NA|TRBV5-1|TRBJ2-7
TGCGCCAGCAGCACCGGTGGGACAGGGTCCTACGAGCAGTACTTC
CASSTGGTGSYEQYF
>NA|NA|TRBV6-1|TRBJ1-6
TGTGCCAGCAGTGAAGGGGGGCAGAAGAATTCACCCCTCCACTTT
CASSEGGQKNSPLHF
>NA|NA|TRBV7-8|TRBJ1-5
TGTGCCAGCAACCAACGGGACCGCAATCAGCCCCAGCATTTT
CASNQRDRNQPQHF
>TRBD1|NA|TRBV2|TRBJ2-7
TGTGCCAGCAGCCTCTTTAAGGGACAGGGTTACGAGCAGTACTTC
CASSLFKGQGYEQYF
>TRBD1|once|TRBV4-1|TRBJ2-7
TGCGCCAGCAGCCAAGAGTGGCACAGGGGGCCGTACGAGCAGTACTTC
CASSQEWHRGPYEQYF
>NA|NA|TRBV5-1|TRBJ2-2
TGCGCCAGCAGCCCGAACACCGGGGAGCTGTTTTTT
CASSPNTGELFF
>TRBD1|NA|TRBV7-2|TRBJ2-2
TGTGCCAGCAGTCCCCCGGGACAGGGGGCCACCGGGGAGCTGTTTTTT
CASSPPGQGATGELFF
>TRBD1|NA|TRBV2|TRBJ2-7
TGTGCCAGCAGAGAAACAGGGGACCTCTACGAGCAGTACTTC
CASRETGDLYEQYF
>NA|NA|TRBV14|TRBJ1-1
TGTGCCAGCAGCGACGATCGTGGGGTGCTGAACACTGAAGCTTTCTTT
CASSDDRGVLNTEAFF
>TRBD1|NA|TRBV2|TRBJ1-3
TGTGCCAGCAGTGGTGGGTGGAGGGGGCACGAAAACACCATATATTTT
CASSGGWRGHENTIYF
>NA|once|TRBV3-1/TRBV3-2|TRBJ2-3
TGTGCCAGCAGCCGCCCGACGGTGAGCACAGATACGCAGTATTTT
CASSRPTVSTDTQYF
>NA|NA|TRBV7-3|TRBJ2-2
TGTGCCAGCAGCTTAGTGGGGGGGCCCCGTGTGGCCGGGGAGCTGTTTTTT
CASSLVGGPRVAGELFF
>TRBD1|NA|TRBV6-1|TRBJ2-1
TGTGCCAGCAGTGTTTCTGACAGGGAGTACTACAATGAGCAGTTCTTC
CASSVSDREYYNEQFF
>NA|once|TRBV9|TRBJ1-1
TGTGCCAGCAGCGAAGCCTCGGGATCTATGAACACTGAAGCTTTCTTT
CASSEASGSMNTEAFF
>NA|NA|TRBV24-1|TRBJ1-2
TGTGCCACCAGTGATTTTAGGACGAACTATGGCTACACCTTC
CATSDFRTNYGYTF
>NA|NA|TRBV4-1|TRBJ1-3
TGCGCCAGCAGCCAAGGGGGGAGGGTCTCTGGAAACACCATATATTTT
CASSQGGRVSGNTIYF
>TRBD1|once|TRBV27|TRBJ2-7
TGTGCCAGCCACGAGACAGGGATCGATAGATACGAGCAGTACTTC
CASHETGIDRYEQYF
>NA|NA|TRBV7-9|TRBJ2-1
TGTGCCAGCAGCCTGAGACGGGATTCCATATACAATGAGCAGTTCTTC
CASSLRRDSIYNEQFF
>TRBD2|NA|TRBV9|TRBJ2-3
TGTGCCAGCAGCTCTAGTGGGGGGGGTCAAGATACGCAGTATTTT
CASSSSGGGQDTQYF
>TRBD1|NA|TRBV10-2|TRBJ1-2
TGCGCCAGCTGTTCCGGGACAGATGACTATGGCTACACCTTC
CASCSGTDDYGYTF
>NA|NA|TRBV12-3/TRBV12-4|TRBJ2-2
TGTGCCAGCAGTAGGGGGGACACCGGGGAGCTGTTTTTT
CASSRGDTGELFF
>NA|once|TRBV30|TRBJ1-3
TGTGCCTGGAGTTTTCCGGGCAGGGGAGGAAACACCATATATTTT
CAWSFPGRGGNTIYF
>NA|NA|TRBV5-1|TRBJ1-2
TGCGCCAGCGGGGAGGGGACAACTACTAACTATGGCTACACCTTC
CASGEGTTTNYGYTF
>NA|NA|TRBV18|TRBJ1-4
TGTGCCAGCTCACCACCGGGACAAGAGGGTGAAAAACTGTTTTTT
CASSPPGQEGEKLFF
>NA|medium-sized|TRBV3-1/TRBV3-2|TRBJ1-1
TGTGCCAGCAGCCATCGGGACCGGCCGGCTGAAGCTTTCTTT
CASSHRDRPAEAFF
>NA|NA|TRBV5-4|TRBJ1-4
TGTGCCAGCAGCTTTGCGGGGGGCGCAACTAATGAAAAACTGTTTTTT
CASSFAGGATNEKLFF
>NA|few|TRBV2|TRBJ1-2
TGTGCCAGCAGTGCCGTTTATGGCTACACCTTC
CASSAVYGYTF